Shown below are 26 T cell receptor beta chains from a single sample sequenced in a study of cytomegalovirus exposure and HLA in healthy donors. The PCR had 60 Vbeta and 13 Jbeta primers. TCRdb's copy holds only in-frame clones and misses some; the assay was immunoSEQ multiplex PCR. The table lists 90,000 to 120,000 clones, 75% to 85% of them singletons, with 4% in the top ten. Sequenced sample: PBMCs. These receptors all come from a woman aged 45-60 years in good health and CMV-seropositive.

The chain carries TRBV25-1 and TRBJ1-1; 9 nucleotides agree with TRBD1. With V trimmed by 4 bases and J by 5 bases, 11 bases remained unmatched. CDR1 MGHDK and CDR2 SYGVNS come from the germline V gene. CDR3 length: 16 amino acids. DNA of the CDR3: TGTGCCAGCAGTGCCCGCATCGGGACAGGGCAGACTGAAGCTTTCTTT. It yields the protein CASSARIGTGQTEAFF.

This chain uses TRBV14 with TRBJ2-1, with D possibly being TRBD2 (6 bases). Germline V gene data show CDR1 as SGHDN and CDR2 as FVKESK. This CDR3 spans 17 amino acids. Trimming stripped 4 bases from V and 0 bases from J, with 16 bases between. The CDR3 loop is CASSLGGYWSSYNEQFF. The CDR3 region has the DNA TGTGCCAGCAGCCTGGGGGGTTACTGGAGCTCCTACAATGAGCAGTTCTTC.

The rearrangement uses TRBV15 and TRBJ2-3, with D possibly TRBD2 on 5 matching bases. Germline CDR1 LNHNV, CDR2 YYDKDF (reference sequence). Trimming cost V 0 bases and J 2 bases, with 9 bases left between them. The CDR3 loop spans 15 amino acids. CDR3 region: CATSRDIAITDTQYF. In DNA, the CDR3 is TGTGCCACCAGCAGAGATATAGCGATCACAGATACGCAGTATTTT.

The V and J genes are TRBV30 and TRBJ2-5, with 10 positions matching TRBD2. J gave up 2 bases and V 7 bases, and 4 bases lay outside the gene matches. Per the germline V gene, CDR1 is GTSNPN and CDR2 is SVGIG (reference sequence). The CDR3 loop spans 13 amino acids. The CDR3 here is CAYVAGGQETQYF. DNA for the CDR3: TGTGCCTACGTAGCGGGAGGACAAGAGACCCAGTACTTC.

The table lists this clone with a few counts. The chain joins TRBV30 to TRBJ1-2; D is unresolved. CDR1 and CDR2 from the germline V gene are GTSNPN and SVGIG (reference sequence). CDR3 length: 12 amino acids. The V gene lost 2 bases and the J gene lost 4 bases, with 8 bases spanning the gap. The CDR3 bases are TGTGCCTGGAGTCCGGGTACCTATGGCTACACCTTC. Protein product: CAWSPGTYGYTF.

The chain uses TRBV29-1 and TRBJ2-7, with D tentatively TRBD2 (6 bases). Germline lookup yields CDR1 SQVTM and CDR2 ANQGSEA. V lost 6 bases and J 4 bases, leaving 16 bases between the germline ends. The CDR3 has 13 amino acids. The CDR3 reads CSVGGGQTYEQYF. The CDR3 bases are TGCAGCGTGGGGGGTGGGCAGACGTACGAGCAGTACTTC.

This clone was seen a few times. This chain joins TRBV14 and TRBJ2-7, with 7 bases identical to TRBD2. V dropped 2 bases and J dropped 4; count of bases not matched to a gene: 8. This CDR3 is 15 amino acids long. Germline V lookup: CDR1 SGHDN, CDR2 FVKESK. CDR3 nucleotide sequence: TGTGCCAGCAGCCAATTTCGCGGGGGAACATACGAGCAGTACTTC. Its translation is CASSQFRGGTYEQYF. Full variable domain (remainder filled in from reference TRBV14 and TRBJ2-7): EAGVTQFPSHSVIEKGQTVTLRCDPISGHDNLYWYRRVMGKEIKFLLHFVKESKQDESGMPNNRFLAERTGGTYSTLKVQPAELEDSGVYFCASSQFRGGTYEQYFGPGTRLTVT.

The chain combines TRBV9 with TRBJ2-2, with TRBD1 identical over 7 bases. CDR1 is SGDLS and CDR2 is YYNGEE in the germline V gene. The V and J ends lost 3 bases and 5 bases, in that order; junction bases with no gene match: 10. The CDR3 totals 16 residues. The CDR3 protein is CASSAGDRMRTGELFF. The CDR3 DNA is TGTGCCAGCAGCGCTGGGGACAGAATGAGGACCGGGGAGCTGTTTTTT.

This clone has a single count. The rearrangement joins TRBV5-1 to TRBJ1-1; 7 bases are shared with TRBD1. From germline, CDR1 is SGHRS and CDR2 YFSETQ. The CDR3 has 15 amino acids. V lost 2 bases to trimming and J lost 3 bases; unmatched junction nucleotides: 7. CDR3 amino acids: CASSFLTGEYTEAFF. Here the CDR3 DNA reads TGCGCCAGCAGCTTTCTCACAGGGGAGTACACTGAAGCTTTCTTT.

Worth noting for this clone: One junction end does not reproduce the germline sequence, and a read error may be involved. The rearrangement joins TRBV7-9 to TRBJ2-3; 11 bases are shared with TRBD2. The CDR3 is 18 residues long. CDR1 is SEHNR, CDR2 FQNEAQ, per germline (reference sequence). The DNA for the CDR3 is TGTTCCAGCAGCTCCGAACCGGAGGGACTAGCGGTCACAGATACGCAGTATTTT. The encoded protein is CSSSSEPEGLAVTDTQYF.

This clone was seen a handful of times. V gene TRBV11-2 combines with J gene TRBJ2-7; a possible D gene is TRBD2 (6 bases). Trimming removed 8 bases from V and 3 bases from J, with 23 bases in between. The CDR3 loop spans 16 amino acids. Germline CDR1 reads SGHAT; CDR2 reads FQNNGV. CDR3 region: CASRQSGVGKNYEQYF. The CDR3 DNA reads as TGTGCCAGCCGGCAGTCGGGGGTAGGAAAAAACTACGAGCAGTACTTC.

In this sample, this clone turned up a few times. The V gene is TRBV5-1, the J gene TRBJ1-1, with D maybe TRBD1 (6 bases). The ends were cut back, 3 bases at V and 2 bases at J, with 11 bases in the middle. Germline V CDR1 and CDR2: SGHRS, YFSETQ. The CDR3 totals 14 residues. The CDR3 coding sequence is TGCGCCAGCAGCTACGGGACAAGCAACACTGAAGCTTTCTTT. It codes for CASSYGTSNTEAFF.

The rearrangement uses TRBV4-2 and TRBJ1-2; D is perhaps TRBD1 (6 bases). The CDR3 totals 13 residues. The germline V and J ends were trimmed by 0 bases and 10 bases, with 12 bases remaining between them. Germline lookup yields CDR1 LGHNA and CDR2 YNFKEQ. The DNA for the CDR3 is TGTGCCAGCAGCCAAGATCTAGACAGGCCCTACACCTTC. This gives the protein CASSQDLDRPYTF.

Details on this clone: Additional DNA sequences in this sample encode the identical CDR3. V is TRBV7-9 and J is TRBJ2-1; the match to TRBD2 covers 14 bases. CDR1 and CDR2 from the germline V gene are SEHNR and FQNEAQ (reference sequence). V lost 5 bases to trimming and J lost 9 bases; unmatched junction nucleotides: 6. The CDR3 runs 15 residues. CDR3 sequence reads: CASSGGTSGRGEQFF. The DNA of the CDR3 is TGTGCCAGCAGCGGGGGGACTAGCGGGAGAGGTGAGCAGTTCTTC.

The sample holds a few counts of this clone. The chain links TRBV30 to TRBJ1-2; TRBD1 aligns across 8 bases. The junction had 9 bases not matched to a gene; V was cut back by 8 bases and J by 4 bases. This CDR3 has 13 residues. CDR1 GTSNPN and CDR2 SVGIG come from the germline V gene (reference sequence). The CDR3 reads CARAPGTGYGYTF. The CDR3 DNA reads TGTGCCCGGGCGCCCGGGACAGGCTATGGCTACACCTTC. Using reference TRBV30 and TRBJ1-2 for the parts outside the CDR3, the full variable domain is SQTIHQWPATLVQPVGSPLSLECTVEGTSNPNLYWYRQAAGRGLQLLFYSVGIGQISSEVPQNLSASRPQDRQFILSSKKLLLSDSGFYLCARAPGTGYGYTFGSGTRLTVV.

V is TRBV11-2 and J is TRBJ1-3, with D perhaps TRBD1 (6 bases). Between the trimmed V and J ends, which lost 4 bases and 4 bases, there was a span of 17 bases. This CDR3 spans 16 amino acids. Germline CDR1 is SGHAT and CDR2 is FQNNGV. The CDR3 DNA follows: TGTGCCAGCAGCTCACCGGTGGGGACAACAGGAAACACCATATATTTT. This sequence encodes CASSSPVGTTGNTIYF.

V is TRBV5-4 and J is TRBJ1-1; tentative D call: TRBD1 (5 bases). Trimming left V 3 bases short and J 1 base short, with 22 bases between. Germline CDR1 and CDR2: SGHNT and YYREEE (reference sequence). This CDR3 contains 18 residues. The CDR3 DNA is TGTGCCAGCAGCTCGATAGTTATCAGGGCGGGATCGAACACTGAAGCTTTCTTT. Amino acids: CASSSIVIRAGSNTEAFF.

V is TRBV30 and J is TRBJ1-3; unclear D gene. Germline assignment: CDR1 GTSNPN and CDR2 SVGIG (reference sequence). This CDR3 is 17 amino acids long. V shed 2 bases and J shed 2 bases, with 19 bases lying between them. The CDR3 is CAWSISGQLFTGNTIYF. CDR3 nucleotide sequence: TGTGCCTGGAGTATATCCGGTCAATTATTTACTGGAAACACCATATATTTT.

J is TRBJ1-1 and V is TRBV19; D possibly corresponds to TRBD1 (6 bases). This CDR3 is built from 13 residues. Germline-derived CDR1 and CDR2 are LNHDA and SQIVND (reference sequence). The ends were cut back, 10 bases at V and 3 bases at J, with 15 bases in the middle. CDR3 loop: CATAWGLDTEAFF. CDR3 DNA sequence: TGTGCCACTGCCTGGGGGCTGGACACTGAAGCTTTCTTT.

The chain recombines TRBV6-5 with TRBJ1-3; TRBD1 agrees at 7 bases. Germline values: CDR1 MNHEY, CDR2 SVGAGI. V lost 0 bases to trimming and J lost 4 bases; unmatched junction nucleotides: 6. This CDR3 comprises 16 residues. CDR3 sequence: CASSYSPRGTGNTIYF. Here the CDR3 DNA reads TGTGCCAGCAGTTACTCTCCCAGGGGGACAGGAAACACCATATATTTT.

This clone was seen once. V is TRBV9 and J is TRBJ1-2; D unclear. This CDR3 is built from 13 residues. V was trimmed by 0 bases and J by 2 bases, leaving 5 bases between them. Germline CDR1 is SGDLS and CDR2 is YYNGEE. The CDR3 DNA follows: TGTGCCAGCAGCGTAGACCGGAACTATGGCTACACCTTC. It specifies CASSVDRNYGYTF.

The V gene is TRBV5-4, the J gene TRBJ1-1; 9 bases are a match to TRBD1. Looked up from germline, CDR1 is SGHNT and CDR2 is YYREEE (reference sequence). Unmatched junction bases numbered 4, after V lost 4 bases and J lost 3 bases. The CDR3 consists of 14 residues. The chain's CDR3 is CASSRGQGYTEAFF. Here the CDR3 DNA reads TGTGCCAGCAGCCGAGGACAGGGGTACACTGAAGCTTTCTTT. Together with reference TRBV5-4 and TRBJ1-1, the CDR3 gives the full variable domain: ETGVTQSPTHLIKTRGQQVTLRCSSQSGHNTVSWYQQALGQGPQFIFQYYREEENGRGNFPPRFSGLQFPNYSSELNVNALELDDSALYLCASSRGQGYTEAFFGQGTRLTVV.

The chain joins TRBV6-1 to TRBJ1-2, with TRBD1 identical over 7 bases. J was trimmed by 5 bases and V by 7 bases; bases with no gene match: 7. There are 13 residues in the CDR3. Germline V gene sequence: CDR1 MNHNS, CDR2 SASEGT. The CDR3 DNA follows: TGTGCCAGCACGGGACAGATCCTTTATGGCTACACCTTC. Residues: CASTGQILYGYTF.

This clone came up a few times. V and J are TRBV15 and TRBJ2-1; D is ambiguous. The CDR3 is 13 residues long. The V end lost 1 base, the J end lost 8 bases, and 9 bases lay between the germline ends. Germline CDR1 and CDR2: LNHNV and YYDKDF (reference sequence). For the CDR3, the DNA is TGTGCCACCAGCAGAGGAGCGCCGGATGAGCAGTTCTTC. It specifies CATSRGAPDEQFF. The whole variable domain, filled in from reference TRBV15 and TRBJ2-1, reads DAMVIQNPRYQVTQFGKPVTLSCSQTLNHNVMYWYQQKSSQAPKLLFHYYDKDFNNEADTPDNFQSRRPNTSFCFLDIRSPGLGDTAMYLCATSRGAPDEQFFGPGTRLTVL.

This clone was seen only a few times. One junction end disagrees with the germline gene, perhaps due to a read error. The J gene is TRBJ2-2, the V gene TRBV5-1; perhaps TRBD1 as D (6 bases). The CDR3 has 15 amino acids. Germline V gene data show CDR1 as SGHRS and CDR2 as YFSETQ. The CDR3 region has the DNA TGCGCCAGCAGCTTGTACGAGGGGGTCACCTGGGAGCTGTTTTTT. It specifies CASSLYEGVTWELFF.

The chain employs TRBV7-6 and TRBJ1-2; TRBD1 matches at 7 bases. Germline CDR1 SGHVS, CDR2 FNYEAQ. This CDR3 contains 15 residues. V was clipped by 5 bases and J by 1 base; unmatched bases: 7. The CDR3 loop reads CASSQGQPDNYGYTF. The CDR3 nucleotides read TGTGCCAGCAGCCAGGGACAGCCTGATAACTATGGCTACACCTTC.